This TCR beta chain was sequenced in a study of cytomegalovirus exposure and HLA in healthy donors. The primer mix had 60 Vbeta and 13 Jbeta primers. TCRdb's table, derived via immunoSEQ multiplex PCR, lists solely in-frame clones and lacks some. The profile covers about 180,000 clones, with 75% to 80% appearing a single time and just under 6.5% taken by the ten largest. The CDR3 is made up of 16 amino acids. CDR1 SNHLY and CDR2 FYNNEI come from the germline V gene. Between the trimmed V and J ends, which lost 6 bases and 0 bases, there was a span of 15 bases. Sequencing was carried out using PBMCs. The chain uses TRBV2 and TRBJ1-3; TRBD1 might be the D (5 bases). The origin of this receptor is a man aged 40-50 years in good health and CMV-seropositive. The CDR3 loop is CASRDPQGSSGNTIYF. The CDR3 DNA reads as TGTGCCAGCAGGGACCCCCAGGGAAGCTCTGGAAACACCATATATTTT.